This T cell receptor beta chain was profiled in a study of blood T cell repertoires in COVID-19 (TCRdb year 2020). Context from the whole study: The collaborator samples originated in the United States, Italy and Spain and spanned the acute and convalescent phases of COVID-19. Subjects who had been exposed to COVID-19, were actively infected with it, or had recovered from it provided the deeply sampled blood TCRbeta repertoires that made up the dataset. Where HLA class I and class II types were available, the types were taken from metadata supplied by the sample provider, not from assay-based typing. The repertoires were released in a freely available public database meant as a resource for research on the immune response to SARS-CoV-2. The samples were drawn from the first 160 participants of the ongoing ImmuneRACE study and from about 1,200 subjects provided by 6 global collaborators. Nearly every sample came with metadata listing a de-identified subject ID, COVID-19 status, age in years and sex. The prospective study material was composed of cDNA or gDNA derived from T cells, B-cell-depleted T cells, or PBMCs.

From cysteine to phenylalanine, the CDR3 is 12 amino acids long. The kept DNA is CDR3 alone, 36 bases in frame from the first base. The V end loses 3 bases and the J end loses 8 bases, and a stretch of 11 bases separates them. As encoded in the germline V gene (reference sequence), CDR1 is SGHNT while CDR2 is YYREEE. On this clone itself: The antigen it recognizes is unknown. Per-base quality was not reported, and no clone a single base away is much larger than it.

The immunoSEQ Assay, a bias-controlled multiplex PCR, was used to amplify TCRbeta CDR3 regions from genomic DNA. Regarding the original processing steps: The number of nucleated cells in each sample was estimated by amplification of reference gene primers within the assay. To quantify the absolute abundance of each unique TCRbeta CDR3 rearrangement, sequence reads were collapsed and filtered. For each sample, productive Simpson clonality was calculated as the square root of Simpson's diversity index across productive rearrangements. What TCRdb holds here is the immuneACCESS table cut down to in-frame rearrangements. Part of the clones is not present; checked against another copy, under half of the missing clones reflect an unresolved V gene, and the others are unexplained. Clone size and the V and J calls come from that table; the DNA yielded D and trimming. The sample data list about 150,000 clones, and roughly 80% of these were observed just once. The leading ten clones occupy roughly 2% of the sample.

General conclusions and limits of the study: Clinical and demographic metadata were provided uncurated, with the amount varying by source and participant.

Each collaborating institution followed its own protocols to collect whole blood in K2EDTA tubes. Collaborator samples were shipped for TCRbeta analysis as frozen whole blood, isolated PBMCs, or DNA extracted from either sample type. The rearrangement joined TRBV5-4 to TRBJ1-2, with TRBD1 as a weak D call on 6 bases. The receptor was isolated from a woman older than 75 with acute or convalescent COVID-19. The specimen sequenced was peripheral blood. CDR3 sequence: CASSYGQTGYTF. The nucleotides are TGTGCCAGCAGCTACGGACAGACAGGCTACACCTTC. The full variable domain, with segments outside the CDR3 supplied by the reference TRBV5-4 and TRBJ1-2 proteins, appears as ETGVTQSPTHLIKTRGQQVTLRCSSQSGHNTVSWYQQALGQGPQFIFQYYREEENGRGNFPPRFSGLQFPNYSSELNVNALELDDSALYLCASSYGQTGYTFGSGTRLTVV.